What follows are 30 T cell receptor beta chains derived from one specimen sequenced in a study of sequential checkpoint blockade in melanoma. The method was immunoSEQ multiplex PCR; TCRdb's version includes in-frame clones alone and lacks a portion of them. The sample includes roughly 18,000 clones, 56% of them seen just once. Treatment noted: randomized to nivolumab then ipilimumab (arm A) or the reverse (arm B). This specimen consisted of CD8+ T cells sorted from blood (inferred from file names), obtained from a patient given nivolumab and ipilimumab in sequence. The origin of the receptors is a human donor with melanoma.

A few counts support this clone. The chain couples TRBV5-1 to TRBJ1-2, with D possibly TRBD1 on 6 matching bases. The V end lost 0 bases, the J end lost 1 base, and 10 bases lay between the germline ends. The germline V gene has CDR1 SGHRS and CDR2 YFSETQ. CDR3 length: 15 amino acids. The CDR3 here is CASSLASGDNYGYTF. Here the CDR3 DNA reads TGCGCCAGCAGCTTGGCCTCAGGGGATAACTATGGCTACACCTTC.

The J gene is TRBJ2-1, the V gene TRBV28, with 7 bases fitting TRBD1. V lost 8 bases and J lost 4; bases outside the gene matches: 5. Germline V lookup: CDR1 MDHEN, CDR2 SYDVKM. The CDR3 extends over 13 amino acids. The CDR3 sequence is CASLTGVYNEQFF. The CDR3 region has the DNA TGTGCCAGCCTTACAGGGGTGTACAATGAGCAGTTCTTC.

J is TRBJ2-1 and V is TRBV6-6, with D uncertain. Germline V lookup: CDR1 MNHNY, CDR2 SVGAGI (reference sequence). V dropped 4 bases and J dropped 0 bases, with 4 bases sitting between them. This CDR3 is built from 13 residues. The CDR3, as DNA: TGTGCCAGCAGTTTGAGCTCCTACAATGAGCAGTTCTTC. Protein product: CASSLSSYNEQFF.

CDR3 loop: CASSLVPRGSGELFF. In DNA form, the CDR3 reads TGTGCCAGCAGCTTGGTCCCCAGGGGCAGCGGGGAGCTGTTTTTT. The rearrangement links TRBV5-4 to TRBJ2-2; a possible D gene is TRBD1 (6 bases). The CDR3 spans 15 residues. Trimming removed 0 bases at V and 7 bases at J, with 13 bases between. The V gene's germline CDR1 is SGHNT and CDR2 YYREEE (reference sequence).

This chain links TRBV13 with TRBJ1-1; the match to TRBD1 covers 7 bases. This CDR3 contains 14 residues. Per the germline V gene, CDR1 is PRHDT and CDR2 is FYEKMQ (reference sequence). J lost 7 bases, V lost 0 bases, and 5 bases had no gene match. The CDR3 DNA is TGTGCCAGCAGCTTAGGCCAACAGGGGATTGAAGCTTTCTTT. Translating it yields CASSLGQQGIEAFF.

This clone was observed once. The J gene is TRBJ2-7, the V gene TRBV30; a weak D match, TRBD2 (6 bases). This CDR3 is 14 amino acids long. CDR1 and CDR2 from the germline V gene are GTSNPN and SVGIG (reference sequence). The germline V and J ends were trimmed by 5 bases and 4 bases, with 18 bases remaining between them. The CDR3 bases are TGTGCCTGGGAGGGAGGACATGGGAATTACGAGCAGTACTTC. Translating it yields CAWEGGHGNYEQYF. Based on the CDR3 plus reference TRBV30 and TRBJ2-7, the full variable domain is SQTIHQWPATLVQPVGSPLSLECTVEGTSNPNLYWYRQAAGRGLQLLFYSVGIGQISSEVPQNLSASRPQDRQFILSSKKLLLSDSGFYLCAWEGGHGNYEQYFGPGTRLTVT.

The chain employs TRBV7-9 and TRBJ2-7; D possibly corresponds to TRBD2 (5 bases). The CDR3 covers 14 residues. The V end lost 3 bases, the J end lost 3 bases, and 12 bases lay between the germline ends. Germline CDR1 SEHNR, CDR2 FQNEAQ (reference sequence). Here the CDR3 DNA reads TGTGCCAGCAGCTTGGCGGGTGAAGACTACGAGCAGTACTTC. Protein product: CASSLAGEDYEQYF.

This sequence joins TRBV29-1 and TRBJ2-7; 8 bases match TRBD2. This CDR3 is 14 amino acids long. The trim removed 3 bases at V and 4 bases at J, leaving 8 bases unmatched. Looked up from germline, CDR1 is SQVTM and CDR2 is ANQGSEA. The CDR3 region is CSVDKAGDEYEQYF. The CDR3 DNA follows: TGCAGCGTTGACAAAGCGGGGGACGAGTACGAGCAGTACTTC.

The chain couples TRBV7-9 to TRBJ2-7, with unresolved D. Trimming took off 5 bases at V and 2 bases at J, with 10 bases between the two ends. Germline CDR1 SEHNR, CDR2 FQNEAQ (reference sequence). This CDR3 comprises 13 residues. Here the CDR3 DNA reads TGTGCCAGCAGCCCGGAGCTAACCTACGAGCAGTACTTC. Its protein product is CASSPELTYEQYF. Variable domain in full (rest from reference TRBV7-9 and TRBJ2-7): DTGVSQNPRHKITKRGQNVTFRCDPISEHNRLYWYRQTLGQGPEFLTYFQNEAQLEKSRLLSDRFSAERPKGSFSTLEIQRTEQGDSAMYLCASSPELTYEQYFGPGTRLTVT.

The CDR3 nucleotides are TGTGCCAGCAGCTTAGGGGGGACAGACTATGGCTACACCTTC. Its protein is CASSLGGTDYGYTF. The chain is built from TRBV7-2 and TRBJ1-2; 7 nucleotides align to TRBD1. Germline lookup yields CDR1 SGHTA and CDR2 FQGNSA. This CDR3 has 14 residues. Trimming at V came to 1 base and at J to 3 bases, leaving 2 bases not matched to a gene.

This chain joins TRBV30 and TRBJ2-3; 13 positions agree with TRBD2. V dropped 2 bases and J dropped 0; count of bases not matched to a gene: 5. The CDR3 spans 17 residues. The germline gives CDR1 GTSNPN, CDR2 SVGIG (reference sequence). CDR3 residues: CAWSPTSGGHSTDTQYF. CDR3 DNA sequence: TGTGCCTGGAGTCCGACTAGCGGGGGGCATAGCACAGATACGCAGTATTTT. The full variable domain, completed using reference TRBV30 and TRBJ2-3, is SQTIHQWPATLVQPVGSPLSLECTVEGTSNPNLYWYRQAAGRGLQLLFYSVGIGQISSEVPQNLSASRPQDRQFILSSKKLLLSDSGFYLCAWSPTSGGHSTDTQYFGPGTRLTVL.

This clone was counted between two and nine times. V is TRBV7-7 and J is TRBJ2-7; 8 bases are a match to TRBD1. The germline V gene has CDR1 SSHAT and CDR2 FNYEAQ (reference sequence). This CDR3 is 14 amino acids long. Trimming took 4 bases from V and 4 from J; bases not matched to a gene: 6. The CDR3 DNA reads TGTGCCAGCAGCTCCCAGGGGGCGAGGTACGAGCAGTACTTC. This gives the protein CASSSQGARYEQYF.

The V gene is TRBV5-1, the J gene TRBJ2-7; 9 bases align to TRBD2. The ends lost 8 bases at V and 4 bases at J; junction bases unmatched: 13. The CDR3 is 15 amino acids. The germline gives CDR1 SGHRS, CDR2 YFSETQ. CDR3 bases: TGCGCCAGTCAGCTTAGCGGGGGCCTTGGTTACGAGCAGTACTTC. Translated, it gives CASQLSGGLGYEQYF.

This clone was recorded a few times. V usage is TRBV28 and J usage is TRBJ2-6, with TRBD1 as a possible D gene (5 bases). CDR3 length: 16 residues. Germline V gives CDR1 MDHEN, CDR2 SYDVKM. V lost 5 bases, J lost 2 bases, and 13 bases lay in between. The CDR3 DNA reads TGTGCCAGCAGTACCTACGACAGCACTGGGGCCAACGTCCTGACTTTC. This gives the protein CASSTYDSTGANVLTF.

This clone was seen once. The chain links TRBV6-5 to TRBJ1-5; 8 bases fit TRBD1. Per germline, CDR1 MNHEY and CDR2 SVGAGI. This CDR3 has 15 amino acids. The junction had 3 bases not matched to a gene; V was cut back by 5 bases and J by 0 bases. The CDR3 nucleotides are TGTGCCAGCAGTCGGGACAGGAATAGCAATCAGCCCCAGCATTTT. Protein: CASSRDRNSNQPQHF.

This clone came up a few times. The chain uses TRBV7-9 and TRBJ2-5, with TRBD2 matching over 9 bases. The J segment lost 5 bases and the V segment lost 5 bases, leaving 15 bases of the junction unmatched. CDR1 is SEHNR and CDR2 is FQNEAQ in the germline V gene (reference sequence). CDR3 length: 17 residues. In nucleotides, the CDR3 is TGTGCCAGCAGCCAAGGCTCGCGGGGGGGAGTTTCGGAGACCCAGTACTTC. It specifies CASSQGSRGGVSETQYF.

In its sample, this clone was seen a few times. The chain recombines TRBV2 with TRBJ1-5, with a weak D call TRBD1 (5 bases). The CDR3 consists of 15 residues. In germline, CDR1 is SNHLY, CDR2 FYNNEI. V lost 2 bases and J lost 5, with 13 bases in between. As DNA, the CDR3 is TGTGCCAGCAGTGAATACGGGGGGGTGGATCAGCCCCAGCATTTT. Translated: CASSEYGGVDQPQHF.

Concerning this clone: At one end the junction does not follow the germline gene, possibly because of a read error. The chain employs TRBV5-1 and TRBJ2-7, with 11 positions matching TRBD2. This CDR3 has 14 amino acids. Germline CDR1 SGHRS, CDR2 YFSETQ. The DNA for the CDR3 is TGTGCCAGCAGCTCGACTAGCGGGAACTACGAGCAGTACTTC. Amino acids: CASSSTSGNYEQYF.

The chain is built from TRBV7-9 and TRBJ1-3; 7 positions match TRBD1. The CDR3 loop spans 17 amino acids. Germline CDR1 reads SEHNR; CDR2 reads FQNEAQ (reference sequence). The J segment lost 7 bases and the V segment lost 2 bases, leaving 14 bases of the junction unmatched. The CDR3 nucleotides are TGTGCCAGCAGCTTACTTTCCCAAGGGGGCGGTTGGAACACCATATATTTT. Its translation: CASSLLSQGGGWNTIYF.

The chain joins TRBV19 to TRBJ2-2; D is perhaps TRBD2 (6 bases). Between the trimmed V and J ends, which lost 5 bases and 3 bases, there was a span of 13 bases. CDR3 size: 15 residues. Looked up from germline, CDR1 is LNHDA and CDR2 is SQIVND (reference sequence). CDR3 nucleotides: TGTGCCAGTAGTGCCACTGGAGGGTACACCGGGGAGCTGTTTTTT. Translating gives CASSATGGYTGELFF. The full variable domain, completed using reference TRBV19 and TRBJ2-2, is DGGITQSPKYLFRKEGQNVTLSCEQNLNHDAMYWYRQDPGQGLRLIYYSQIVNDFQKGDIAEGYSVSREKKESFPLTVTSAQKNPTAFYLCASSATGGYTGELFFGEGSRLTVL.

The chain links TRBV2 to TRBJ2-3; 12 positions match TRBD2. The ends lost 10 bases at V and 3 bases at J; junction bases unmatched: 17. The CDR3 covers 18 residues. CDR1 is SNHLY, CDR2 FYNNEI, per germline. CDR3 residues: CATLGLAGIGGTTDTQYF. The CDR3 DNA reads TGTGCCACCTTGGGACTAGCGGGTATTGGGGGCACGACAGATACGCAGTATTTT.

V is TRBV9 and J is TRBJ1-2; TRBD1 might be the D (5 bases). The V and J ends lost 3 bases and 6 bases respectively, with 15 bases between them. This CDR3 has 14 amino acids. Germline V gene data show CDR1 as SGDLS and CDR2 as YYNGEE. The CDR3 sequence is CASSATGGGDGYTF. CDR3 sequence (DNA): TGTGCCAGCAGCGCCACGGGGGGGGGTGATGGCTACACCTTC.

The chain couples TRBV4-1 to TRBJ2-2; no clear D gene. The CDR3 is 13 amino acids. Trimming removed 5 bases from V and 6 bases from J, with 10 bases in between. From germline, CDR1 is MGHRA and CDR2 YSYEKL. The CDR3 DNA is TGCGCCAGCAGCTATCTGAGCTCCGGGGAGCTGTTTTTT. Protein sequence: CASSYLSSGELFF.

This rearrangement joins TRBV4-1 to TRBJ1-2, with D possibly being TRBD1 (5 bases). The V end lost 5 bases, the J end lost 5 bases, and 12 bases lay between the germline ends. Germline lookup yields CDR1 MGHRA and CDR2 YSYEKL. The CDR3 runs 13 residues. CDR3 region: CASSTGGSYGYTF. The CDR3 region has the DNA TGCGCCAGCAGCACAGGCGGTTCATATGGCTACACCTTC.

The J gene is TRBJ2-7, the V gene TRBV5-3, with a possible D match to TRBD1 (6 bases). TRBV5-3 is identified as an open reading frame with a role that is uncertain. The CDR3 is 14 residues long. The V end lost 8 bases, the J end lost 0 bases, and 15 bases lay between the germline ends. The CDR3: CASNNWDISYEQYF. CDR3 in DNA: TGTGCCAGCAACAACTGGGACATCTCCTACGAGCAGTACTTC.

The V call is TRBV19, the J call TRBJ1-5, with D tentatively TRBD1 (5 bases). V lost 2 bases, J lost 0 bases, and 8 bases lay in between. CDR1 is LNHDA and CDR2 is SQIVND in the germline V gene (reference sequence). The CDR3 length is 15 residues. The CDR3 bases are TGTGCCAGTAGTATACAGGGTTATAGCAATCAGCCCCAGCATTTT. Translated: CASSIQGYSNQPQHF.

This chain's CDR3 is CASSLGTLTEAFF. DNA of the CDR3: TGTGCCAGCAGTCTTGGGACACTTACTGAAGCTTTCTTT. The V call is TRBV6-5, the J call TRBJ1-1, with D perhaps TRBD1 (6 bases). V was trimmed by 5 bases and J by 5 bases, leaving 12 bases between them. Germline CDR1 and CDR2: MNHEY and SVGAGI. This CDR3 has 13 residues.

DNA for the CDR3: TGTGCCAGCAGCTTAGCAGGGGGCAATTCACCCCTCCACTTT. Its protein product is CASSLAGGNSPLHF. The chain is built from TRBV7-3 and TRBJ1-6, with TRBD1 identical over 8 bases. J gave up 7 bases and V 2 bases, and 1 base lay outside the gene matches. The CDR3 is 14 residues long. Germline V lookup: CDR1 SGHTA, CDR2 FQGTGA.

In DNA form, the CDR3 reads TGTGCCAGCACCCCGAGTCGGTCTGAAGCTTTCTTT. Its protein is CASTPSRSEAFF. J is TRBJ1-1 and V is TRBV7-9, with unresolved D. This CDR3 spans 12 amino acids. Germline V gives CDR1 SEHNR, CDR2 FQNEAQ (reference sequence). V dropped 7 bases and J dropped 6 bases, with 12 bases sitting between them.

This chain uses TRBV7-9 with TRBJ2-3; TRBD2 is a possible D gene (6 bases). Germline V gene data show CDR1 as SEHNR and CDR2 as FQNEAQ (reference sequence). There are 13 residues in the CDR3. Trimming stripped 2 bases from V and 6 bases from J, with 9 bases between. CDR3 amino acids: CASSLTSWDTQYF. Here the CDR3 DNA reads TGTGCCAGCAGCTTAACTAGCTGGGATACGCAGTATTTT.